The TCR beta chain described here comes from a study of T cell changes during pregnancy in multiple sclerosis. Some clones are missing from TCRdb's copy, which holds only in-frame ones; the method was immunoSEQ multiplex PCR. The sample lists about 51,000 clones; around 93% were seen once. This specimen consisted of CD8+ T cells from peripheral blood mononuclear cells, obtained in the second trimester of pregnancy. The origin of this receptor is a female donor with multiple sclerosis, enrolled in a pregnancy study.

CDR3 sequence (DNA): TGTGCCAGCAGTCCCGTGGGGAGGCCCCAGCATTTT. It yields the protein CASSPVGRPQHF. This chain uses TRBV27 with TRBJ1-5; D gene ambiguous. From germline, CDR1 is MNHEY and CDR2 SMNVEV (reference sequence). CDR3 length: 12 amino acids. The V gene lost 5 bases and the J gene lost 9 bases, with 11 bases spanning the gap.